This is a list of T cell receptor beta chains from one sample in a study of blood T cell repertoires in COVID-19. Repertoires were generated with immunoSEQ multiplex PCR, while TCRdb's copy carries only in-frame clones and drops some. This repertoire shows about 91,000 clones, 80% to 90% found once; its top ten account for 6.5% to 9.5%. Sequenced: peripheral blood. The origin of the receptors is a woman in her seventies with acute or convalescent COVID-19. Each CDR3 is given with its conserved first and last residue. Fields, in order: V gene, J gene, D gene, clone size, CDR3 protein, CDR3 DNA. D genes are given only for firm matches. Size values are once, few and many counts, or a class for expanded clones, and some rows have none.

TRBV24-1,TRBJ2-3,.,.,CATSTSPGPAGFSPDTQYF,TGTGCCACCAGTACCTCCCCGGGCCCCGCGGGATTTTCCCCAGATACGCAGTATTTT
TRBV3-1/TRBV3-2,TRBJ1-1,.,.,CASSQAPEVTEAFF,TGTGCCAGCAGCCAAGCACCGGAGGTCACTGAAGCTTTCTTT
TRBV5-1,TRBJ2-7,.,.,CASSSLQGGSYEQYF,TGCGCCAGCAGCTCGTTACAGGGGGGGTCCTACGAGCAGTACTTC
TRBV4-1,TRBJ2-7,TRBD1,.,CASSQDVGTGSYEQYF,TGCGCCAGCAGCCAAGATGTTGGGACAGGCTCCTACGAGCAGTACTTC
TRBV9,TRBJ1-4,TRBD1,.,CASSPGTGGGYEKLFF,TGTGCCAGCAGCCCAGGGACAGGGGGAGGGTATGAAAAACTGTTTTTT
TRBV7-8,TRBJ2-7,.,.,CASSLALDTHYEQYF,TGTGCCAGCAGCTTAGCTTTGGACACCCACTACGAGCAGTACTTC
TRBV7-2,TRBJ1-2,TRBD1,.,CASSSRTGRFGNYGYTF,TGTGCCAGCAGCTCCCGGACAGGGAGGTTTGGTAACTATGGCTACACCTTC
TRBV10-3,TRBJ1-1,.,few,CAISPGNTEAFF,TGTGCCATCAGCCCGGGGAACACTGAAGCTTTCTTT
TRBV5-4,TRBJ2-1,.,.,CASSLALADNYNEQFF,TGTGCCAGCAGCTTGGCATTAGCGGACAACTACAATGAGCAGTTCTTC
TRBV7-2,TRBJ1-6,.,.,CASSRQALNSPLHF,TGTGCCAGCAGCAGACAGGCGCTCAATTCACCCCTCCACTTT
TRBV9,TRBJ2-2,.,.,CASSVDGANTGELFF,TGTGCCAGCAGCGTAGACGGGGCGAACACCGGGGAGCTGTTTTTT
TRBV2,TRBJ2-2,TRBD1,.,CASETGGRVGELFF,TGTGCCAGCGAGACAGGGGGACGGGTCGGGGAGCTGTTTTTT
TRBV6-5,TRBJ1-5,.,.,CATREGPLVDQPQHF,TGTGCCACTCGGGAGGGGCCCCTTGTTGATCAGCCCCAGCATTTT
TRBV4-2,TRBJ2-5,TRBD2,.,CASSQVSGVGLGTQYF,TGTGCCAGCAGCCAAGTTAGCGGGGTAGGGCTGGGGACCCAGTACTTC
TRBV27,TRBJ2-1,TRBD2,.,CASTKWGGISGGSYNEQFF,TGTGCCAGCACTAAATGGGGAGGGATTTCTGGGGGGTCCTACAATGAGCAGTTCTTC
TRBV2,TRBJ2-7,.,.,CASSEIGTPGEEQYF,TGTGCCAGCAGTGAAATCGGGACACCAGGTGAAGAGCAGTACTTC
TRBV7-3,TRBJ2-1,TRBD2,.,CASSTLAGGPRNEQFF,TGTGCCAGCAGCACCCTAGCGGGAGGGCCGCGGAATGAGCAGTTCTTC
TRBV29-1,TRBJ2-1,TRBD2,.,CSVGIGTSGRNEQFF,TGCAGCGTGGGAATAGGGACTAGCGGGAGGAATGAGCAGTTCTTC
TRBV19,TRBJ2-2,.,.,CASSMKVQGNTGELFF,TGTGCCAGTAGTATGAAGGTGCAGGGAAACACCGGGGAGCTGTTTTTT
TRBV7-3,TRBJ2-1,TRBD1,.,CASSSARTGVDEQFF,TGTGCCAGCAGCTCCGCTAGGACAGGCGTCGATGAGCAGTTCTTC
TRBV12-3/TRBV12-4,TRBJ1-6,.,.,CASSLSDNSPLHF,TGTGCCAGCAGTTTATCGGATAATTCACCCCTCCACTTT
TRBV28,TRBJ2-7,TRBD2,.,CASSFMTSGRAGEQYF,TGTGCCAGCAGTTTTATGACTAGCGGGAGGGCTGGCGAGCAGTACTTC
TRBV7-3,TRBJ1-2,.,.,CASSTGSDYGYTF,TGTGCCAGCAGCACAGGGTCGGACTATGGCTACACCTTC
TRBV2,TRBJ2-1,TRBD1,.,CASSRTGGDEQFF,TGTGCCAGCAGCCGGACAGGGGGCGATGAGCAGTTCTTC
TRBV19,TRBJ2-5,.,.,CASTSRLQETQYF,TGTGCCAGTACCTCGCGTTTACAAGAGACCCAGTACTTC
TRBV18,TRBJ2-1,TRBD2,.,CASSPGTSGRAGEQFF,TGTGCCAGCTCACCAGGGACTAGCGGGAGGGCCGGGGAGCAGTTCTTC
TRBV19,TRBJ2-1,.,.,CASSIERGWPEQFF,TGTGCCAGTAGTATCGAGCGTGGTTGGCCTGAGCAGTTCTTC
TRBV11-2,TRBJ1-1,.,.,CASSPGGLNTEAFF,TGTGCCAGCAGCCCCGGGGGACTGAACACTGAAGCTTTCTTT
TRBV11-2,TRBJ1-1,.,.,CASSSGPTMNTEAFF,TGTGCCAGCAGCTCCGGACCGACTATGAACACTGAAGCTTTCTTT
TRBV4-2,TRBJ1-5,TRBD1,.,CASSQIQGGNQPQHF,TGTGCCAGCAGCCAAATACAGGGGGGCAATCAGCCCCAGCATTTT
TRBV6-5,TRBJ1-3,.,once,CASSLTGTGNTIYF,TGTGCCAGCAGCCTCACAGGGACTGGAAACACCATATATTTT
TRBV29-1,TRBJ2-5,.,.,CSVSFGAGAKETQYF,TGCAGCGTTTCTTTCGGGGCAGGGGCAAAGGAGACCCAGTACTTC
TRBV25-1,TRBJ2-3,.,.,CASSDSGTYTQYF,TGTGCCAGCAGTGATTCCGGGACATATACGCAGTATTTT
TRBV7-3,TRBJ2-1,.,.,CASSRPEAGLDEQFF,TGTGCCAGCAGCCGCCCAGAGGCGGGCCTCGATGAGCAGTTCTTC
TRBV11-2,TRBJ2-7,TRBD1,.,CASSRDSYEQYF,TGTGCCAGCAGCAGGGACAGTTACGAGCAGTACTTC
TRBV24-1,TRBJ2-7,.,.,CATSDPVTYEQYF,TGTGCCACCAGTGATCCCGTAACCTACGAGCAGTACTTC
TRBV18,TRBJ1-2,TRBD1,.,CASSLGTGRSFYGYTF,TGTGCCAGCTCACTAGGGACAGGACGATCTTTCTATGGCTACACCTTC
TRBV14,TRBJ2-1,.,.,CASSPLNPGAYNEQFF,TGTGCCAGCAGCCCCCTTAATCCGGGGGCCTACAATGAGCAGTTCTTC
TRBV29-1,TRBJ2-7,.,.,CSAISGTNPYEQYF,TGCAGCGCCATTTCCGGGACAAACCCCTACGAGCAGTACTTC
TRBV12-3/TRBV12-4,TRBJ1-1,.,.,CASSFAGYTEAFF,TGTGCCAGCAGTTTCGCGGGGTACACTGAAGCTTTCTTT
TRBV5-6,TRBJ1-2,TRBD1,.,CASSLEINYRDRGYTF,TGTGCCAGCAGCTTGGAGATTAACTACCGGGACAGAGGCTACACCTTC
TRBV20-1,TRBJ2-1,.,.,CSASPYTTNNEQFF,TGCAGTGCTAGTCCCTATACTACCAACAATGAGCAGTTCTTC
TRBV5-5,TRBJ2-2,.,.,CASSLVARLTNTGELFF,TGTGCCAGCAGCTTGGTGGCACGATTGACGAACACCGGGGAGCTGTTTTTT
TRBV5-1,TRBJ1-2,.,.,CASSQLIGGYGYTF,TGCGCCAGCAGTCAGCTAATCGGGGGCTATGGCTACACCTTC
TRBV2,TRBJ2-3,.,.,CASFISTPQAIDTQYF,TGTGCCAGCTTCATTTCGACACCACAGGCCATCGATACGCAGTATTTT
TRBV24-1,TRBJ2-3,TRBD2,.,CATSDLAGQADTQYF,TGTGCCACCAGTGATTTAGCGGGGCAGGCAGATACGCAGTATTTT
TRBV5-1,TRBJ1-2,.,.,CASSFVGGDGYTF,TGCGCCAGCAGCTTCGTGGGGGGTGATGGCTACACCTTC
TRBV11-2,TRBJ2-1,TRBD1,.,CASSLDGTGSNEQFF,TGTGCCAGCAGCTTAGATGGGACAGGGTCGAATGAGCAGTTCTTC
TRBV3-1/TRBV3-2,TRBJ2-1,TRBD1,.,CASSQEVRGKYNEQFF,TGTGCCAGCAGCCAAGAGGTCAGGGGGAAATACAATGAGCAGTTCTTC
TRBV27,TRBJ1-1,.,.,CASKHPGTEAFF,TGTGCCAGCAAACACCCGGGAACTGAAGCTTTCTTT
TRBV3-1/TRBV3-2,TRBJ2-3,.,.,CASSQVGGIGTDTQYF,TGTGCCAGCAGCCAAGTCGGAGGGATTGGGACAGATACGCAGTATTTT
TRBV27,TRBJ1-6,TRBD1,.,CASSLEGQGVSPLHF,TGTGCCAGCAGTTTAGAGGGACAGGGGGTTTCACCCCTCCACTTT
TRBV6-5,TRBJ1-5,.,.,CASSGTHSNQPQHF,TGTGCCAGCAGCGGGACACATAGCAATCAGCCCCAGCATTTT
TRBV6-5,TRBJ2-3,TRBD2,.,CASSSPPGLGTDTQYF,TGTGCCAGCAGTTCTCCCCCGGGACTAGGCACAGATACGCAGTATTTT